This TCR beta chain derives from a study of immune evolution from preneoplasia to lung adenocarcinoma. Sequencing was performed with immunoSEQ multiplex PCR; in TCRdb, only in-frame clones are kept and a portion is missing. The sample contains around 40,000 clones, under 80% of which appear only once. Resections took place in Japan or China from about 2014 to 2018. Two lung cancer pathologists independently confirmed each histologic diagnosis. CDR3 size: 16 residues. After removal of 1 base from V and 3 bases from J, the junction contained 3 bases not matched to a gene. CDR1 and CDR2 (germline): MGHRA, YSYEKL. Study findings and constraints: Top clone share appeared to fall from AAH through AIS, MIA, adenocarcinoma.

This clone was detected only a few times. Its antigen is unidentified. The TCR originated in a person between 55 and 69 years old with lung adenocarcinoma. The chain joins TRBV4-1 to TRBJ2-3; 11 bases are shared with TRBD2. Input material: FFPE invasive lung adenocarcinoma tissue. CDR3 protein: CASSQGGTSGTDTQYF. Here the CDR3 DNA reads TGCGCCAGCAGCCAAGGGGGGACTAGCGGAACAGATACGCAGTATTTT.